Listed here are 27 T cell receptor beta chains from one sample, sequenced in a study of blood T cell repertoires in COVID-19. TCRdb's table, derived via immunoSEQ multiplex PCR, lists solely in-frame clones and lacks some. The table includes under 50,000 clones, about 81% detected once. The sample taken for sequencing was peripheral blood. The source of these receptors is a man between 45 and 60 years old with active COVID-19.

This clone showed up just a few times. The chain employs TRBV6-2 or TRBV6-3 and TRBJ2-7; a weak D match, TRBD2 (5 bases). V was pared by 2 bases and J by 4 bases, with 15 bases between. Germline loops: CDR1 MNHEY, CDR2 SVGEGT. The CDR3 consists of 15 residues. The CDR3: CASSYQAGRTYEQYF. The CDR3 nucleotides are TGTGCCAGCAGTTACCAGGCGGGCAGGACGTACGAGCAGTACTTC.

V gene TRBV15 combines with J gene TRBJ1-2; 9 bases are shared with TRBD1. This CDR3 is 14 amino acids long. Germline loops: CDR1 LNHNV, CDR2 YYDKDF (reference sequence). The J segment lost 8 bases and the V segment lost 1 base, leaving 5 bases of the junction unmatched. CDR3 nucleotide sequence: TGTGCCACCAGCAGAGGCGGACAGGGGTGGGGCTACACCTTC. Translating it yields CATSRGGQGWGYTF.

This chain connects TRBV11-3 to TRBJ2-5; TRBD2 aligns across 7 bases. The CDR3 covers 16 residues. J lost 0 bases, V lost 5 bases, and 9 bases had no gene match. CDR1 and CDR2 (germline): SGHNT, YENEEA. The CDR3 protein is CASSEGLRPYQETQYF. The CDR3 region has the DNA TGTGCCAGCAGCGAGGGACTAAGACCGTACCAAGAGACCCAGTACTTC.

This clone was detected only a few times. The V call is TRBV11-2, the J call TRBJ2-2, with a tentative D call TRBD1 (5 bases). V gave up 1 base and J gave up 7 bases, with 10 bases separating them. CDR3 length: 14 amino acids. The germline gives CDR1 SGHAT, CDR2 FQNNGV. The CDR3 nucleotides are TGTGCCAGCAGCTTAGCAGGGTTTAACGGGGAGCTGTTTTTT. Amino acids: CASSLAGFNGELFF.

The V and J genes are TRBV6-4 and TRBJ2-3; D is unresolved. This CDR3 region has 13 residues. CDR1 MRHNA and CDR2 SNTAGT come from the germline V gene. The V and J ends lost 4 bases and 0 bases respectively, with 5 bases between them. CDR3 region: CASSVASTDTQYF. CDR3 nucleotide sequence: TGTGCCAGCAGTGTGGCTAGCACAGATACGCAGTATTTT.

The CDR3 coding sequence is TGCGCCAGCAGCTTGGGACAGGGCGAGGATACGCAGTATTTT. This codes for CASSLGQGEDTQYF. The rearrangement joins TRBV5-1 to TRBJ2-3; TRBD1 matches at 7 bases. Germline lookup yields CDR1 SGHRS and CDR2 YFSETQ. This CDR3 contains 14 residues. J was trimmed by 6 bases and V by 0 bases; bases with no gene match: 4.

The V gene is TRBV11-2, the J gene TRBJ2-7, with D maybe TRBD1 (5 bases). The germline gives CDR1 SGHAT, CDR2 FQNNGV. There are 14 residues in the CDR3. Trimming left V 2 bases short and J 0 bases short, with 8 bases between. The CDR3 loop reads CASSLWGSSYEQYF. The CDR3 bases are TGTGCCAGCAGCTTATGGGGCTCCTCCTACGAGCAGTACTTC.

The chain recombines TRBV7-2 with TRBJ1-5; D call uncertain. Germline V gives CDR1 SGHTA, CDR2 FQGNSA. Trimming removed 3 bases from V and 6 bases from J, with 9 bases in between. The CDR3 is made up of 13 amino acids. This CDR3 reads CASSFWRSQPQHF. In DNA, the CDR3 is TGTGCCAGCAGCTTCTGGAGATCTCAGCCCCAGCATTTT.

The chain employs TRBV27 and TRBJ2-7, with 10 bases aligning to TRBD1. This CDR3 is 14 amino acids long. Germline CDR1 reads MNHEY; CDR2 reads SMNVEV (reference sequence). V was clipped by 6 bases and J by 5 bases; unmatched bases: 7. The CDR3 DNA follows: TGTGCCAGCAGCCCGACAGGGGGCTTCCACGAGCAGTACTTC. Residues: CASSPTGGFHEQYF.

The chain joins TRBV15 to TRBJ1-5; a weak D match, TRBD1 (5 bases). Looked up from germline, CDR1 is LNHNV and CDR2 is YYDKDF (reference sequence). The CDR3 runs 17 residues. Trimming left V 0 bases short and J 0 bases short, with 12 bases between. The CDR3 loop reads CATSRDWGTYSNQPQHF. In nucleotides, the CDR3 is TGTGCCACCAGCAGAGATTGGGGCACATATAGCAATCAGCCCCAGCATTTT.

The J gene is TRBJ2-5, the V gene TRBV5-1; D remains ambiguous. V dropped 0 bases and J dropped 5 bases, with 8 bases sitting between them. Germline CDR1 and CDR2: SGHRS and YFSETQ. The CDR3 is 13 amino acids. The DNA of the CDR3 is TGCGCCAGCAGCTTGGTCTACGAGGAGACCCAGTACTTC. Its translation is CASSLVYEETQYF.

V is TRBV24-1 and J is TRBJ2-2, with 8 bases aligning to TRBD2. This CDR3 region has 15 residues. V lost 7 bases to trimming and J lost 0 bases; unmatched junction nucleotides: 3. Germline CDR1 reads KGHDR; CDR2 reads SFDVKD. The CDR3 DNA sequence: TGTGCCACCAGCATAGCGGGGACGAACACCGGGGAGCTGTTTTTT. Translation gives CATSIAGTNTGELFF.

The chain carries TRBV4-2 and TRBJ2-3, with TRBD2 identical over 15 bases. The CDR3 runs 17 residues. CDR1 and CDR2 from the germline V gene are LGHNA and YNFKEQ. The junction had 6 bases not matched to a gene; V was cut back by 8 bases and J by 0 bases. CDR3: CASGGLAGGFSTDTQYF. The CDR3, as DNA: TGTGCCAGCGGCGGACTAGCGGGGGGGTTTAGCACAGATACGCAGTATTTT.

This chain connects TRBV23-1 to TRBJ2-1; tentatively, D is TRBD1 (5 bases). TRBV23-1 is designated an ORF whose function remains uncertain. With 4 bases removed from V and 10 bases from J, the gap between germline ends came to 14 bases. This CDR3 is built from 13 residues. Written as DNA, the CDR3 is TGCGCCAGCAGTCTGGGGCCCGTTTGCGAGCAGTTCTTC. This translates into CASSLGPVCEQFF.

The genes are TRBV12-5 and TRBJ2-3; D gene ambiguous. CDR3 length: 13 amino acids. CDR1 LGHNT and CDR2 FRNRAP come from the germline V gene. V was trimmed by 0 bases and J by 6 bases, leaving 7 bases between them. The CDR3 reads CASGLVLRDTQYF. The DNA for the CDR3 is TGTGCTAGTGGTTTGGTTTTGCGGGATACGCAGTATTTT.

V is TRBV7-9 and J is TRBJ2-2, with 11 bases identical to TRBD1. This CDR3 contains 16 residues. Germline V gene sequence: CDR1 SEHNR, CDR2 FQNEAQ (reference sequence). The V and J ends lost 5 bases and 4 bases, in that order; junction bases with no gene match: 6. DNA for the CDR3: TGTGCCAGCAGCGTAAGGACAGGGGGCTTCACCGGGGAGCTGTTTTTT. Its translation: CASSVRTGGFTGELFF.

The chain couples TRBV7-8 to TRBJ1-5, with TRBD1 as a possible D gene (5 bases). There are 16 residues in the CDR3. Germline values: CDR1 SGHVS, CDR2 FQNEAQ. V dropped 2 bases and J dropped 3 bases, with 14 bases sitting between them. The CDR3 nucleotides read TGTGCCAGCAGCTTACTGCCCAGGGAGGTCAATCAGCCCCAGCATTTT. Protein: CASSLLPREVNQPQHF.

The chain employs TRBV3-1 (or the pseudogene TRBV3-2) and TRBJ2-1; 12 bases fit TRBD2. Germline-derived CDR1 and CDR2 are LGHDT and YNNKEL (reference sequence). Trimming cost V 7 bases and J 4 bases; bases outside gene matches: 5. This CDR3 contains 15 residues. CDR3: CASTRTSGDYNEQFF. CDR3 coding DNA: TGTGCCAGCACCAGGACTAGCGGGGATTACAATGAGCAGTTCTTC.

V gene TRBV5-1 combines with J gene TRBJ1-2; D is undetermined. The germline V gene has CDR1 SGHRS and CDR2 YFSETQ. Trimming took off 4 bases at V and 9 bases at J, with 13 bases between the two ends. The CDR3 is 12 residues long. CDR3: CASSLAEESYTF. The CDR3, as DNA: TGCGCCAGCAGCCTGGCAGAGGAGAGCTACACCTTC. The complete variable domain, with remaining parts taken from reference TRBV5-1 and TRBJ1-2, reads KAGVTQTPRYLIKTRGQQVTLSCSPISGHRSVSWYQQTPGQGLQFLFEYFSETQRNKGNFPGRFSGRQFSNSRSEMNVSTLELGDSALYLCASSLAEESYTFGSGTRLTVV.

This clone was observed once. The genes are TRBV4-3 and TRBJ2-3; weak D call: TRBD2 (6 bases). Germline V gene sequence: CDR1 LGHNA, CDR2 YSLEER. The length of the CDR3 is 17 residues. Between the trimmed V and J ends, which lost 1 base and 0 bases, there was a span of 14 bases. The CDR3 protein is CASSQGLSGVSTDTQYF. CDR3 DNA sequence: TGCGCCAGCAGCCAAGGTCTCTCGGGGGTTAGCACAGATACGCAGTATTTT.

The V gene is TRBV11-2, the J gene TRBJ2-2, with 11 bases aligning to TRBD2. Trimming cost V 1 base and J 3 bases; bases outside gene matches: 4. The germline V gene encodes CDR1 SGHAT and CDR2 FQNNGV. CDR3 length: 17 amino acids. Here the CDR3 DNA reads TGTGCCAGCAGCTTAGGACTAGCGGGGACGTACACCGGGGAGCTGTTTTTT. Its protein is CASSLGLAGTYTGELFF.

The V and J genes are TRBV7-8 and TRBJ1-1; tentative D call: TRBD1 (5 bases). This CDR3 spans 15 amino acids. From germline, CDR1 is SGHVS and CDR2 FQNEAQ. V was shortened by 1 base and J by 2 bases, with 11 bases between the two germline ends. The CDR3 DNA sequence: TGTGCCAGCAGCTTAGTTCCGGGGGTAAACACTGAAGCTTTCTTT. It translates to CASSLVPGVNTEAFF.

The chain joins TRBV9 to TRBJ2-3, with TRBD2 matching over 8 bases. The J segment lost 7 bases and the V segment lost 4 bases, leaving 17 bases of the junction unmatched. This CDR3 has 17 residues. Germline V gives CDR1 SGDLS, CDR2 YYNGEE. The CDR3 protein is CASSITPSRGGPHTQYF. The CDR3 DNA follows: TGTGCCAGCAGCATAACCCCCTCACGGGGGGGTCCGCATACGCAGTATTTT.

The CDR3 sequence is CASSEPDSYSPLHF. In DNA form, the CDR3 reads TGTGCCAGCAGCGAGCCGGACTCTTATTCACCCCTCCACTTT. The rearrangement joins TRBV28 to TRBJ1-6; D is undetermined. V lost 6 bases, J lost 8 bases, and 14 bases lay in between. The length of the CDR3 is 14 residues. Germline-derived CDR1 and CDR2 are MDHEN and SYDVKM.

The genes are TRBV7-2 and TRBJ1-3; 7 nucleotides line up with TRBD1. CDR3 length: 14 amino acids. Germline CDR1 is SGHTA and CDR2 is FQGNSA. Trimming removed 4 bases from V and 0 bases from J; junction bases left unmatched: 0. The CDR3 region has the DNA TGTGCCAGCAGCTGGACAGGCTCTGGAAACACCATATATTTT. Protein: CASSWTGSGNTIYF. The full variable domain, its missing parts supplied by reference TRBV7-2 and TRBJ1-3, is GAGVSQSPSNKVTEKGKDVELRCDPISGHTALYWYRQSLGQGLEFLIYFQGNSAPDKSGLPSDRFSAERTGGSVSTLTIQRTQQEDSAVYLCASSWTGSGNTIYFGEGSWLTVV.

This chain uses TRBV19 with TRBJ2-3; D is undetermined. Germline V CDR1 and CDR2: LNHDA, SQIVND (reference sequence). The CDR3 consists of 14 residues. The V and J ends lost 3 bases and 1 base respectively, with 8 bases between them. The CDR3 is CASSIGGRTDTQYF. The CDR3 coding sequence is TGTGCCAGTAGTATTGGCGGTCGCACAGATACGCAGTATTTT.

This clone was counted a few times. J is TRBJ2-4 and V is TRBV19; 7 bases line up with TRBD1. Trimming at V came to 5 bases and at J to 1 base, leaving 11 bases not matched to a gene. Germline V gene data show CDR1 as LNHDA and CDR2 as SQIVND (reference sequence). The CDR3 spans 17 residues. DNA of the CDR3: TGTGCCAGTAGTCCCTGGACAGGCCGCGGGGCCAAAAACATTCAGTACTTC. Amino acids: CASSPWTGRGAKNIQYF. Using reference TRBV19 and TRBJ2-4 for the parts outside the CDR3, the full variable domain is DGGITQSPKYLFRKEGQNVTLSCEQNLNHDAMYWYRQDPGQGLRLIYYSQIVNDFQKGDIAEGYSVSREKKESFPLTVTSAQKNPTAFYLCASSPWTGRGAKNIQYFGAGTRLSVL.